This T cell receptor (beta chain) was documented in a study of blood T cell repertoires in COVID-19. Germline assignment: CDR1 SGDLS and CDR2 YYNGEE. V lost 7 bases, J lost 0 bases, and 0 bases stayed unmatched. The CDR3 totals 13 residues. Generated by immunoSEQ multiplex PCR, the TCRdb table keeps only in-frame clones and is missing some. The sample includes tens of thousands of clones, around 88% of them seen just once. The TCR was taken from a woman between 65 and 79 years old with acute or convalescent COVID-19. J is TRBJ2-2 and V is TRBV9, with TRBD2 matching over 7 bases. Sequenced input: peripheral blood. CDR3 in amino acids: CASGLANTGELFF. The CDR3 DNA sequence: TGTGCCAGCGGACTAGCGAACACCGGGGAGCTGTTTTTT.